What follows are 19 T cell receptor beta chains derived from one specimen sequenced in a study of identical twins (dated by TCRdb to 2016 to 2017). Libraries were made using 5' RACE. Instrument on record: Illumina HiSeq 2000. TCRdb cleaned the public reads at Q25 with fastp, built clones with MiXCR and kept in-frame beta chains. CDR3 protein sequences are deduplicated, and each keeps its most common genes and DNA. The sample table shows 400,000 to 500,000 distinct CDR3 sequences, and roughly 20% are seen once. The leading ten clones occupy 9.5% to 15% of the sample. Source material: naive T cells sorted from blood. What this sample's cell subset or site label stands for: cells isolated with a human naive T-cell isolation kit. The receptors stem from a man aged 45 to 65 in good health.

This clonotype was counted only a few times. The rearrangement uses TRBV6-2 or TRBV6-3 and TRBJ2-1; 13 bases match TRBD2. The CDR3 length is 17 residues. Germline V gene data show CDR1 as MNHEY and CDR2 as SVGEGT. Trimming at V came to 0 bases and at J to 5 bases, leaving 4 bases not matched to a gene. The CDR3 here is CASSYSSTSGGDNEQFF. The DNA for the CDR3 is TGTGCCAGCAGTTACTCGAGTACTAGCGGGGGGGACAATGAGCAGTTCTTC.

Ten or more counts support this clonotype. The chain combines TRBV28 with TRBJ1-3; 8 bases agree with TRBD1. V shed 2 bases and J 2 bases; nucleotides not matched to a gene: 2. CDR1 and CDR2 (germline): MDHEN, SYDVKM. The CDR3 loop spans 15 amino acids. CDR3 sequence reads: CASSLQTGAGNTIYF. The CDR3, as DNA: TGTGCCAGCAGTTTACAGACAGGGGCTGGAAACACCATATATTTT.

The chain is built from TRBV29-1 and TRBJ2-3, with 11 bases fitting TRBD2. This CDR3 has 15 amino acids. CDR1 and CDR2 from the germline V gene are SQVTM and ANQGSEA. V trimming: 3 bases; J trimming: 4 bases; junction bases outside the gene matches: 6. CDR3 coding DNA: TGCAGCGTTGAGTTTCTAGCGGGGGGCCCAGATACGCAGTATTTT. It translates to CSVEFLAGGPDTQYF.

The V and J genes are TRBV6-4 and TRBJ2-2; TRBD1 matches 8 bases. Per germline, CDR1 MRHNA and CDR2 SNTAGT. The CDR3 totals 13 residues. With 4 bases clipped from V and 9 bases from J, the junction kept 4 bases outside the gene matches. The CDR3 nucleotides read TGTGCCAGCAGTGGGACAGGGACCCGGGAGCTGTTTTTT. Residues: CASSGTGTRELFF.

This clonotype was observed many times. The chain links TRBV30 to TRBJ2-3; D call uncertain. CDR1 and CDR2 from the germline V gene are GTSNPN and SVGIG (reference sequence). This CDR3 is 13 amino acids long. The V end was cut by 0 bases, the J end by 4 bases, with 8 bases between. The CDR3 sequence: CAWSVIRADTQYF. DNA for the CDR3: TGTGCCTGGAGTGTAATCCGGGCAGATACGCAGTATTTT.

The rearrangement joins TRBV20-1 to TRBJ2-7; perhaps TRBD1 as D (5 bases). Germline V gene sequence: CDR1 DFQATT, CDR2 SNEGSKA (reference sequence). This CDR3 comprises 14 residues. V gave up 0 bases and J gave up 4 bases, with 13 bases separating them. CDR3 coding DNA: TGCAGTGCTAGAGATCTGAAAGCAGGGTACGAGCAGTACTTC. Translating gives CSARDLKAGYEQYF.

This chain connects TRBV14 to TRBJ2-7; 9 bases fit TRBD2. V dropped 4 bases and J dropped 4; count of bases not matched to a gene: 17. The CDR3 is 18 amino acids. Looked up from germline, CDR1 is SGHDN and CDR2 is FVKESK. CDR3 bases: TGTGCCAGCAGCCCCACGGTCGGCGGGAGGGCCAGGGGGTACGAGCAGTACTTC. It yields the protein CASSPTVGGRARGYEQYF.

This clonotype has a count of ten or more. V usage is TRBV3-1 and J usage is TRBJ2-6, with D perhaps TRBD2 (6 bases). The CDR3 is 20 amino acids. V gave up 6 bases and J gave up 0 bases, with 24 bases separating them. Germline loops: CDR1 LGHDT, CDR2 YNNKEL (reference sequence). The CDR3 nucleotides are TGTGCCAGCAGTTTTCCGGGGGTGTCCGCCGCTCTCTCTGGGGCCAACGTCCTGACTTTC. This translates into CASSFPGVSAALSGANVLTF.

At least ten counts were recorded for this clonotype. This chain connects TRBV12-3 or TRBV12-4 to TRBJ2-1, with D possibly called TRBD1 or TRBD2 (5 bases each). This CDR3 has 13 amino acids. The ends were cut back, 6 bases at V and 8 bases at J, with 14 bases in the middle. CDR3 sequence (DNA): TGTGCCAGCAGAAGGGGAGCGGTACATGAGCAGTTCTTC. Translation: CASRRGAVHEQFF.

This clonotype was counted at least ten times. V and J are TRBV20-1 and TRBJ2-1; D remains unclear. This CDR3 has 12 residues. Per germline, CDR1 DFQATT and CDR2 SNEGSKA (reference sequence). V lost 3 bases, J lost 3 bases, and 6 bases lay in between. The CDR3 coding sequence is TGCAGTGCTAGTAGGAACTACAATGAGCAGTTCTTC. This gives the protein CSASRNYNEQFF.

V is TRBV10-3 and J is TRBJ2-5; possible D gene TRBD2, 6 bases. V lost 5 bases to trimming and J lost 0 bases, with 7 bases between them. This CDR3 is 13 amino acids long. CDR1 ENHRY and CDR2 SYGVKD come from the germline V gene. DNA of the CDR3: TGTGCCATCAGTAGCGGGTACCAAGAGACCCAGTACTTC. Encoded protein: CAISSGYQETQYF.

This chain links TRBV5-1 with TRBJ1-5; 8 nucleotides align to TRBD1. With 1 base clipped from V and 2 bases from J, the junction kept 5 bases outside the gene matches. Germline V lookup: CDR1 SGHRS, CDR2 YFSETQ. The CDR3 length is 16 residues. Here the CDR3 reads CASSLKPGQGNQPQHF. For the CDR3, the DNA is TGCGCCAGCAGCTTGAAACCGGGACAGGGCAATCAGCCCCAGCATTTT. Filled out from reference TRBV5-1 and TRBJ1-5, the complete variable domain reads KAGVTQTPRYLIKTRGQQVTLSCSPISGHRSVSWYQQTPGQGLQFLFEYFSETQRNKGNFPGRFSGRQFSNSRSEMNVSTLELGDSALYLCASSLKPGQGNQPQHFGDGTRLSIL.

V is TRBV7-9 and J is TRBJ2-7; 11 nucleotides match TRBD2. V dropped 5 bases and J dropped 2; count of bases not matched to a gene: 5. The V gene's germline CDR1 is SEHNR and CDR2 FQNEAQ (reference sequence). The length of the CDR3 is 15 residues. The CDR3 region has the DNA TGTGCCAGCAGCGTTACTAGCGGGGGACCCTACGAGCAGTACTTC. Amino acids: CASSVTSGGPYEQYF. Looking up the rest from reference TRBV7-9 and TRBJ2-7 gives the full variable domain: DTGVSQNPRHKITKRGQNVTFRCDPISEHNRLYWYRQTLGQGPEFLTYFQNEAQLEKSRLLSDRFSAERPKGSFSTLEIQRTEQGDSAMYLCASSVTSGGPYEQYFGPGTRLTVT.

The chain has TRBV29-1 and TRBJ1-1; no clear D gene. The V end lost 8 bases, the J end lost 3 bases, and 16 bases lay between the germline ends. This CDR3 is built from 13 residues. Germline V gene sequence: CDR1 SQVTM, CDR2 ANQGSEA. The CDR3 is CSLRRVRDTEAFF. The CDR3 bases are TGCAGCTTACGACGGGTAAGGGACACTGAAGCTTTCTTT.

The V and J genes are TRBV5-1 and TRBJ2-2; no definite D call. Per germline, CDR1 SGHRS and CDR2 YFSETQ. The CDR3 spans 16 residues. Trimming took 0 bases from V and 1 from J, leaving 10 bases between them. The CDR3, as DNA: TGCGCCAGCAGCTTGGGAGGTCAGGTGAACACCGGGGAGCTGTTTTTT. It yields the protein CASSLGGQVNTGELFF.

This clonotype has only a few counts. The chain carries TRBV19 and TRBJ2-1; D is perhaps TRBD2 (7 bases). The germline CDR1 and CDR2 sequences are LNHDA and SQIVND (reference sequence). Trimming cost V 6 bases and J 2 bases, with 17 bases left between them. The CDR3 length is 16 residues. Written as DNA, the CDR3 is TGTGCCAGTAGAGATCGTACAGGGAGGGCCTACAATGAGCAGTTCTTC. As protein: CASRDRTGRAYNEQFF.

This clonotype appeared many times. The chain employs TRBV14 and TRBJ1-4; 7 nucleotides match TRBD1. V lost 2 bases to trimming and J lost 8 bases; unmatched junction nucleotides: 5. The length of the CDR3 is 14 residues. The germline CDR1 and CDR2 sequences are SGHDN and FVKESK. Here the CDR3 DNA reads TGTGCCAGCAGCCAAAACAGGGGAGGCGAAAAACTGTTTTTT. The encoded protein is CASSQNRGGEKLFF.

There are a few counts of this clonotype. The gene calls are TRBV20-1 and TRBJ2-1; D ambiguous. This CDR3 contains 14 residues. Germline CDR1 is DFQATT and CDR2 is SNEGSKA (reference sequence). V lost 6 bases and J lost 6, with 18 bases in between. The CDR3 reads CSAPYGKGINEQFF. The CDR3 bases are TGCAGTGCCCCCTATGGAAAGGGAATCAATGAGCAGTTCTTC.

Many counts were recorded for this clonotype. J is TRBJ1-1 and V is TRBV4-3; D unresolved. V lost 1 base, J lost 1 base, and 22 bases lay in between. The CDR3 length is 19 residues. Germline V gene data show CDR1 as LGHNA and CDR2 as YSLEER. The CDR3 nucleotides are TGCGCCAGCAGCCAAGGACTAAGCAGATCTAGACTCCCGAACACTGAAGCTTTCTTT. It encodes CASSQGLSRSRLPNTEAFF.